Following are 24 T cell receptor beta chains from one sample sequenced in a study of cytomegalovirus exposure and HLA in healthy donors. PCR was performed using 60 Vbeta and 13 Jbeta primers. Only in-frame clones appear in the TCRdb table, and some are missing; sequencing was by immunoSEQ multiplex PCR. The sample carries approximately 70,000 clones, around 70% recorded once. Sequencing was carried out using PBMCs. The receptors were sampled from a man in his forties or fifties in good health and CMV-seropositive.

This clone showed up just a few times. This chain connects TRBV6-1 to TRBJ1-1, with 8 bases identical to TRBD1. The CDR3 covers 15 residues. Trimming at V came to 6 bases and at J to 5 bases, leaving 11 bases not matched to a gene. Germline V gene sequence: CDR1 MNHNS, CDR2 SASEGT. This chain's CDR3 is CASSPEQGGSTEAFF. The CDR3 nucleotides read TGTGCCAGCAGCCCGGAACAGGGGGGAAGTACTGAAGCTTTCTTT.

V gene TRBV5-6 combines with J gene TRBJ2-5, with D perhaps TRBD1 (6 bases). This CDR3 spans 13 amino acids. Trimming stripped 4 bases from V and 1 base from J, with 8 bases between. Germline CDR1 SGHDT, CDR2 YYEEEE. For the CDR3, the DNA is TGTGCCAGCAGCAGGACAGTCCAAGAGACCCAGTACTTC. Protein: CASSRTVQETQYF.

The chain employs TRBV13 and TRBJ2-3; 11 bases align to TRBD2. Looked up from germline, CDR1 is PRHDT and CDR2 is FYEKMQ (reference sequence). The CDR3 spans 16 residues. V shed 2 bases, J shed 2 bases, and the junction held 3 bases outside the gene matches. The CDR3 nucleotides are TGTGCCAGCAGCTTACTAGCGGGGGGACCCACAGATACGCAGTATTTT. This sequence encodes CASSLLAGGPTDTQYF.

The chain is built from TRBV28 and TRBJ1-4, with 7 bases aligning to TRBD1. This CDR3 has 16 residues. Trimming cost V 2 bases and J 2 bases; bases outside gene matches: 5. Per germline, CDR1 MDHEN and CDR2 SYDVKM. The CDR3 DNA reads as TGTGCCAGCAGTTTAAGTGGGACAGCGACTAATGAAAAACTGTTTTTT. Translated, it gives CASSLSGTATNEKLFF.

This clone has a handful of counts. The chain has TRBV5-5 and TRBJ2-7; the D is unclear. The ends were cut back, 5 bases at V and 4 bases at J, with 16 bases in the middle. Looked up from germline, CDR1 is SGHKS and CDR2 is YYEKEE (reference sequence). The CDR3 runs 14 residues. CDR3 sequence: CASRPLGGWYEQYF. The DNA for the CDR3 is TGTGCCAGCAGACCCCTCGGCGGTTGGTACGAGCAGTACTTC.

This chain's CDR3 is CASRPGTTYEQYF. The DNA of the CDR3 is TGTGCCAGCAGACCCGGGACTACCTACGAGCAGTACTTC. This chain connects TRBV6-1 to TRBJ2-7; 7 bases are a match to TRBD2. Germline CDR1 is MNHNS and CDR2 is SASEGT. The trim removed 6 bases at V and 2 bases at J, leaving 4 bases unmatched. This CDR3 is 13 amino acids long.

The chain couples TRBV9 to TRBJ1-3; perhaps TRBD1 as D (5 bases). CDR1 is SGDLS, CDR2 YYNGEE, per germline. V lost 2 bases and J lost 0, with 15 bases in between. This CDR3 is 17 amino acids long. The CDR3 sequence: CASSVFDDRPSGNTIYF. In DNA, the CDR3 is TGTGCCAGCAGCGTTTTTGATGACAGACCCTCTGGAAACACCATATATTTT.

V is TRBV10-3 and J is TRBJ2-7; 10 bases are shared with TRBD1. J gave up 3 bases and V 3 bases, and 5 bases lay outside the gene matches. The CDR3 totals 15 residues. The germline V gene has CDR1 ENHRY and CDR2 SYGVKD. The CDR3 nucleotides are TGTGCCATCAGTGAAGGACAGGGGGTCAGCTACGAGCAGTACTTC. Residues: CAISEGQGVSYEQYF.

V usage is TRBV4-2 and J usage is TRBJ2-1, with TRBD1 matching 9 bases. After removal of 0 bases from V and 4 bases from J, the junction contained 4 bases not matched to a gene. CDR3 length: 16 residues. Germline values: CDR1 LGHNA, CDR2 YNFKEQ. CDR3 in amino acids: CASSQDRDREYNEQFF. CDR3 bases: TGTGCCAGCAGCCAAGATCGGGACAGGGAATACAATGAGCAGTTCTTC.

This clone was detected a few times. V and J are TRBV11-2 and TRBJ2-6, with D maybe TRBD1 (5 bases). Germline V CDR1 and CDR2: SGHAT, FQNNGV. V gave up 6 bases and J gave up 0 bases, with 6 bases separating them. The CDR3 is 14 amino acids. The DNA of the CDR3 is TGTGCCAGCAGTGACAGCTCTGGGGCCAACGTCCTGACTTTC. This translates into CASSDSSGANVLTF.

The chain couples TRBV5-1 to TRBJ1-4; D gene uncertain. Trimming took 3 bases from V and 3 from J, leaving 6 bases between them. Per the germline V gene, CDR1 is SGHRS and CDR2 is YFSETQ. This CDR3 spans 13 amino acids. CDR3 sequence reads: CASSSGANEKLFF. For the CDR3, the DNA is TGCGCCAGCAGCTCCGGGGCTAATGAAAAACTGTTTTTT.

The chain is built from TRBV5-1 and TRBJ2-2, with 7 bases that match TRBD2. Per germline, CDR1 SGHRS and CDR2 YFSETQ. CDR3 length: 17 residues. With V trimmed by 0 bases and J by 2 bases, 7 bases remained unmatched. CDR3: CASSLGWSGINTGELFF. The DNA for the CDR3 is TGCGCCAGCAGCTTGGGTTGGAGCGGGATTAACACCGGGGAGCTGTTTTTT.

This sequence joins TRBV28 and TRBJ2-5; a weak D match, TRBD1 (5 bases). V was cut by 6 bases and J by 1 base, with 18 bases left in between. The CDR3 is made up of 16 amino acids. Germline CDR1 is MDHEN and CDR2 is SYDVKM. This CDR3 reads CASSPQLGVGQETQYF. Here the CDR3 DNA reads TGTGCCAGCAGCCCCCAGTTAGGGGTGGGCCAAGAGACCCAGTACTTC.

The rearrangement joins TRBV29-1 to TRBJ2-1, with 11 bases fitting TRBD1. The V segment lost 8 bases and the J segment 9 bases; nucleotides outside the gene matches: 9. The CDR3 is made up of 13 amino acids. Germline V gene data show CDR1 as SQVTM and CDR2 as ANQGSEA. CDR3 amino acids: CSTRDRGSGEQFF. The CDR3 DNA follows: TGCAGCACCCGGGACAGGGGGTCGGGTGAGCAGTTCTTC.

The chain's CDR3 is CATLRDGEYYGYTF. CDR3 bases: TGTGCCACCCTCCGGGATGGGGAGTACTATGGCTACACCTTC. The chain joins TRBV28 to TRBJ1-2, with D unresolved. V gave up 10 bases and J gave up 3 bases, with 18 bases separating them. The CDR3 length is 14 residues. Germline-derived CDR1 and CDR2 are MDHEN and SYDVKM.

The J gene is TRBJ2-4, the V gene TRBV6-1, with 10 bases fitting TRBD1. The V and J ends lost 4 bases and 0 bases, in that order; junction bases with no gene match: 12. Germline loops: CDR1 MNHNS, CDR2 SASEGT. CDR3 size: 19 residues. The CDR3 here is CASSAQGTGDPLAKNIQYF. The CDR3 DNA follows: TGTGCCAGCAGTGCCCAGGGGACAGGGGATCCTTTAGCCAAAAACATTCAGTACTTC.

DNA of the CDR3: TGTGCCATCAGTCCTGGACTAGACCTCAATGAGCAGTTCTTC. This encodes CAISPGLDLNEQFF. This sequence joins TRBV10-3 and TRBJ2-1, with 7 bases fitting TRBD2. The germline gives CDR1 ENHRY, CDR2 SYGVKD. The CDR3 loop spans 14 amino acids. The ends lost 5 bases at V and 6 bases at J; junction bases unmatched: 7.

The J gene is TRBJ2-5, the V gene TRBV30; the match to TRBD1 covers 7 bases. This CDR3 has 13 residues. With 2 bases clipped from V and 4 bases from J, the junction kept 4 bases outside the gene matches. CDR1 is GTSNPN, CDR2 SVGIG, per germline (reference sequence). The CDR3 DNA follows: TGTGCCTGGAGTACACAGGGGATAGAGACCCAGTACTTC. As protein: CAWSTQGIETQYF.

The chain employs TRBV5-8 and TRBJ1-1; 10 positions match TRBD1. Trimming removed 0 bases from V and 2 bases from J; junction bases left unmatched: 1. Per germline, CDR1 SGHTS and CDR2 YDEGEE. The CDR3 runs to 15 residues. This CDR3 is CASSLGDRGNTEAFF. CDR3 coding DNA: TGTGCCAGCAGCTTGGGGGACAGGGGTAACACTGAAGCTTTCTTT.

V usage is TRBV29-1 and J usage is TRBJ2-1; the D is unclear. The germline V gene encodes CDR1 SQVTM and CDR2 ANQGSEA. The CDR3 has 14 amino acids. The germline V and J ends were trimmed by 0 bases and 0 bases, with 6 bases remaining between them. In DNA, the CDR3 is TGCAGCGTTGAAGATGTGAGCTCCTACAATGAGCAGTTCTTC. Its protein is CSVEDVSSYNEQFF.

Only a few counts were recorded for this clone. The J gene is TRBJ1-5, the V gene TRBV6-6; D gene uncertain. V was cut by 3 bases and J by 2 bases, with 11 bases left in between. The CDR3 consists of 15 residues. Germline CDR1 reads MNHNY; CDR2 reads SVGAGI (reference sequence). CDR3 sequence (DNA): TGTGCCAGCAGTTATGTGGAGGAACGCAATCAGCCCCAGCATTTT. It encodes CASSYVEERNQPQHF.

The V and J genes are TRBV30 and TRBJ2-1; 10 positions agree with TRBD2. This CDR3 contains 17 residues. The J segment lost 3 bases and the V segment lost 0 bases, leaving 8 bases of the junction unmatched. Germline V gene data show CDR1 as GTSNPN and CDR2 as SVGIG (reference sequence). The CDR3 DNA follows: TGTGCCTGGAGTGTAGGTCTAGCGGGGGCCTTCTACAATGAGCAGTTCTTC. Amino acid sequence: CAWSVGLAGAFYNEQFF. Full variable domain (rest looked up from reference TRBV30 and TRBJ2-1): SQTIHQWPATLVQPVGSPLSLECTVEGTSNPNLYWYRQAAGRGLQLLFYSVGIGQISSEVPQNLSASRPQDRQFILSSKKLLLSDSGFYLCAWSVGLAGAFYNEQFFGPGTRLTVL.

This rearrangement joins TRBV19 to TRBJ2-3; 7 bases map to TRBD1. The CDR3 covers 16 residues. Trimming took 6 bases from V and 0 from J; bases not matched to a gene: 9. CDR1 and CDR2 (germline): LNHDA, SQIVND (reference sequence). DNA for the CDR3: TGTGCCAGTAGCCGGGGACAGACAAAGAGCACAGATACGCAGTATTTT. It is translated as CASSRGQTKSTDTQYF. The variable domain in full, completed from reference TRBV19 and TRBJ2-3, reads DGGITQSPKYLFRKEGQNVTLSCEQNLNHDAMYWYRQDPGQGLRLIYYSQIVNDFQKGDIAEGYSVSREKKESFPLTVTSAQKNPTAFYLCASSRGQTKSTDTQYFGPGTRLTVL.

The chain carries TRBV5-1 and TRBJ2-3, with 12 bases fitting TRBD2. V was pared by 4 bases and J by 3 bases, with 9 bases of the junction left unmatched. The germline gives CDR1 SGHRS, CDR2 YFSETQ. The CDR3 length is 17 residues. The CDR3 sequence: CASSARLAGVETDTQYF. CDR3 nucleotide sequence: TGCGCCAGCAGCGCACGACTAGCGGGAGTGGAAACAGATACGCAGTATTTT.